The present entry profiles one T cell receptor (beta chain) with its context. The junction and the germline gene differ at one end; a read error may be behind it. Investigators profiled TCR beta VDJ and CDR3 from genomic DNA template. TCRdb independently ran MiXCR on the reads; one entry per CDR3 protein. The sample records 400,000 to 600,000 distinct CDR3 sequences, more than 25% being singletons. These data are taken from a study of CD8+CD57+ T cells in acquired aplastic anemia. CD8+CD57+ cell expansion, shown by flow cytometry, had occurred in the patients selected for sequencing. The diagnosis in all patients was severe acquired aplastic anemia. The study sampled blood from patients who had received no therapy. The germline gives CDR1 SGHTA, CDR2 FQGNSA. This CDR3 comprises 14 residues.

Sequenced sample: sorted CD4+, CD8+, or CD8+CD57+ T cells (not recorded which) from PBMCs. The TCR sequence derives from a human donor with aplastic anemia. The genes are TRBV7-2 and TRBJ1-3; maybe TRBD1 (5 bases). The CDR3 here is CASSATGGGNTVYF. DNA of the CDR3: TGTGCCAGCAGCGCCACGGGGGGTGGAAACACCGTATATTTT.